This T cell receptor beta chain was observed in a study of cytomegalovirus exposure and HLA in healthy donors. Trimming removed 5 bases at V and 6 bases at J, with 11 bases between. The CDR3 runs to 13 residues. Germline lookup yields CDR1 LGHNA and CDR2 YNFKEQ. The PCR contained 60 Vbeta and 13 Jbeta primers. Assay used: immunoSEQ multiplex PCR; TCRdb lists only in-frame clones, some missing. Of fewer than 350,000 clones in the sample, 80% to 90% were seen once. The clonotype comes from a woman under 30 in good health and CMV-seronegative. The chain couples TRBV4-2 to TRBJ1-5, with no clear D. Sequences were obtained from PBMCs. The CDR3 here is CASSWASGQPQHF. As DNA, the CDR3 is TGTGCCAGCAGCTGGGCTTCCGGTCAGCCCCAGCATTTT.